This is a list of T cell receptor beta chains from one sample in a study of CD8+CD57+ T cells in acquired aplastic anemia. TCRdb ran MiXCR on the reads and lists one entry per CDR3 protein. Here the sample spans about 210,000 distinct CDR3 sequences, 61% being singletons. The sample was sorted CD4+, CD8+, or CD8+CD57+ T cells (not recorded which) from PBMCs. The receptors originated from a human donor in good health. Each CDR3 is given with its conserved first and last residue. Fields, in order: J gene, V gene, clone size, D gene, CDR3 protein, CDR3 DNA. A D gene is named only where the DNA matches it firmly. Size is stated for part of the rows, as once, few or many counts, or as a class when the clone is expanded.

>TRBJ2-2|TRBV19|NA|TRBD1
CATQGDRNTGELFF
TGTGCCACCCAGGGGGACCGTAACACCGGGGAGCTGTTTTTT
>TRBJ1-1|TRBV9|NA|NA
CASSVGLGDVNTEAFF
TGTGCCAGCAGCGTAGGACTTGGGGACGTCAACACTGAAGCTTTCTTT
>TRBJ2-3|TRBV28|few|TRBD1
CASSSPDRITDTQYF
TGTGCCAGCAGTTCCCCGGACAGGATCACAGATACGCAGTATTTT
>TRBJ2-7|TRBV2|many|TRBD1
CASREGQGADEQYF
TGTGCCAGCCGCGAGGGACAGGGGGCCGACGAGCAGTACTTC
>TRBJ1-6|TRBV9|NA|NA
CASSRGGPLHF
TGTGCCAGCAGTCGGGGGGGGCCCCTCCACTTT
>TRBJ1-5|TRBV2|NA|NA
CASSMDRESQPQHF
TGTGCCAGCAGTATGGATAGGGAGAGTCAGCCCCAGCATTTT
>TRBJ2-3|TRBV10-1|NA|NA
CASSQDRARNTQYF
TGTGCCAGCAGCCAAGATCGAGCCCGTAATACGCAGTATTTT
>TRBJ2-1|TRBV29-1|NA|NA
CSVDKIYNEQFF
TGCAGCGTGGACAAAATCTACAATGAGCAGTTCTTC
>TRBJ1-2|TRBV4-1|many|TRBD1
CASSQDTGVLIYGYTF
TGCGCCAGCAGCCAAGACACAGGGGTACTTATCTATGGCTACACCTTC
>TRBJ2-5|TRBV9|NA|TRBD2
CASNVAGVQETQYF
TGTGCCAGCAATGTAGCGGGGGTACAAGAGACCCAGTACTTC
>TRBJ2-7|TRBV2|NA|TRBD2
CASRLAGGTTYEQYF
TGTGCCAGCAGGCTAGCGGGGGGGACAACCTACGAGCAGTACTTC
>TRBJ1-4|TRBV7-9|many|TRBD1
CASSSTGGGEKLFF
TGTGCCAGCAGCTCCACAGGGGGAGGGGAAAAACTGTTTTTT
>TRBJ1-1|TRBV2|once|NA
CASKWQRVAEAFF
TGTGCCAGTAAATGGCAGAGGGTCGCTGAAGCTTTCTTT
>TRBJ2-5|TRBV12-3/TRBV12-4|few|NA
CASSLAQRKETQYF
TGTGCCAGCAGTTTAGCGCAAAGGAAGGAGACCCAGTACTTC
>TRBJ2-1|TRBV5-1|NA|TRBD1
CASSSRQGNEQFF
TGCGCCAGCAGCTCTCGACAGGGCAATGAGCAGTTCTTC